The 4 T cell receptor beta chains presented below share a single source sample, sequenced in a study of blood T cell repertoires in COVID-19 (TCRdb year 2020). Libraries were prepared through the immunoSEQ multiplex PCR assay. TCRdb holds this immuneACCESS table with in-frame rearrangements only. Some clones are missing; in checked studies, unresolved V genes explain under half, and the rest has no known cause. Across this sample there are 200,000 to 250,000 clones, with 82% seen only once. Around 3.5% of the sample is held by the ten biggest clonotypes. The sequenced material came from peripheral blood. The receptors shown here come from a woman of 80 years or more with acute or convalescent COVID-19.

The chain carries TRBV10-3 and TRBJ2-2; 11 bases agree with TRBD2. Germline CDR1 is ENHRY and CDR2 is SYGVKD. V was clipped by 6 bases and J by 1 base; unmatched bases: 1. The length of the CDR3 is 15 residues. In nucleotides, the CDR3 is TGTGCCATCAGAACTAGCGGGGGGAACACCGGGGAGCTGTTTTTT. Translated, it gives CAIRTSGGNTGELFF.

V and J are TRBV19 and TRBJ1-4; tentatively, D is TRBD1 (6 bases). V lost 4 bases, J lost 5 bases, and 20 bases lay in between. The CDR3 contains 17 residues. CDR1 LNHDA and CDR2 SQIVND come from the germline V gene (reference sequence). CDR3 nucleotides: TGTGCCAGTAGTACTTGGACAGACCCCTCGGGGAATGAAAAACTGTTTTTT. Protein product: CASSTWTDPSGNEKLFF.

The chain's CDR3 is CAWGLAADTQYF. The DNA of the CDR3 is TGTGCCTGGGGACTAGCGGCAGATACGCAGTATTTT. V usage is TRBV30 and J usage is TRBJ2-3; 10 nucleotides agree with TRBD2. The V segment lost 5 bases and the J segment 4 bases; nucleotides outside the gene matches: 0. This CDR3 is built from 12 residues. Germline V gene sequence: CDR1 GTSNPN, CDR2 SVGIG (reference sequence).

CDR3 bases: TGTGCCAGTAGTCACCGACGGGACTTCTCAGATACGCAGTATTTT. Protein product: CASSHRRDFSDTQYF. This rearrangement joins TRBV19 to TRBJ2-3, with D perhaps TRBD2 (6 bases). The ends were cut back, 5 bases at V and 4 bases at J, with 16 bases in the middle. CDR1 is LNHDA and CDR2 is SQIVND in the germline V gene (reference sequence). The CDR3 sequence is 15 residues long. Variable domain in full (rest from reference TRBV19 and TRBJ2-3): DGGITQSPKYLFRKEGQNVTLSCEQNLNHDAMYWYRQDPGQGLRLIYYSQIVNDFQKGDIAEGYSVSREKKESFPLTVTSAQKNPTAFYLCASSHRRDFSDTQYFGPGTRLTVL.